This T cell receptor beta chain was retrieved from a study of graft-versus-host responses after intestinal transplantation. Some clones are missing from TCRdb's copy, which holds only in-frame ones; the method was immunoSEQ multiplex PCR. The table has 90,000 to 120,000 clones, 87% seen once. This clone was counted once. The antigen is undetermined. Looked up from germline, CDR1 is SGHDN and CDR2 is FVKESK. Trimming stripped 0 bases from V and 11 bases from J, with 13 bases between. This CDR3 is built from 13 residues. Study results and limitations: Where graft-donor T cell macrochimerism was present, patients had high graft-versus-host to host-versus-graft clonal ratios in allografts.

The sample consisted of unstimulated CD4+ T cells sorted from spleen or lymph node cells, taken before transplant. The rearrangement links TRBV14 to TRBJ1-1; D uncertain. This sequence originates from a human donor who was the organ donor for an intestinal transplant. The chain's CDR3 is CASSQDFPMSAFF. The CDR3 DNA reads TGTGCCAGCAGCCAAGATTTCCCCATGAGCGCTTTCTTT.